The source of this T cell receptor (beta chain) is a study of T cells in Graves' hyperthyroidism and ophthalmopathy. Study conclusions and caveats: A 13 V-J signature model discriminated ophthalmopathy versus stable hyperthyroidism. The model identified upcoming ophthalmopathy a median approximately six months ahead of onset.

What was amplified from RNA transcripts were TCR beta CDR3 regions. During a first-round RT-PCR of the TCR CDR3, the HTBI primer set was used. In TCRdb, the multiplex PCR reads were re-called with MiXCR into one record per CDR3 protein. Among hundreds of thousands of distinct CDR3 sequences, just under 45% were seen once, and the ten largest hold roughly 7.2%. On the basis of clinical symptoms, serum thyroxine and TRAb, thyroid ultrasound and orbital computed tomography, diagnoses were made. Looked up from germline, CDR1 is SNHLY and CDR2 is FYNNEI. The CDR3 consists of 8 residues. Points on this clonotype: What it binds is not known. The junction and the germline gene differ at one end; a read error may be behind it.

The source is an adult man with Graves' disease, either hyperthyroidism or ophthalmopathy (not recorded which). J is TRBJ1-6 and V is TRBV2, with TRBD1 matching 8 bases. Sequencing was carried out using peripheral blood or thyroid tissue (not recorded which). The CDR3 reads CASSGTGF. The CDR3 DNA reads as TGTGCCAGCAGTGGGACAGGGTTT.